The T cell receptor beta chain under discussion was sequenced for a study of blood T cell repertoires in COVID-19. CDR1 SQVTM and CDR2 ANQGSEA come from the germline V gene. The V end lost 2 bases, the J end lost 0 bases, and 14 bases lay between the germline ends. CDR3 length equals 16 residues. Participants were aged about 18 to 95 years, lived in under 30 US areas, and enrolled virtually. Participants reported their clinical history, and cohort assignment relied on those reports. Clones were sequenced by immunoSEQ multiplex PCR, and TCRdb holds only the in-frame ones, with some missing. The profile covers approximately 210,000 clones, with 75% to 85% appearing a single time and 12% taken by the ten largest.

This chain connects TRBV29-1 to TRBJ2-1, with a weak D call TRBD2 (6 bases). The TCR originated in a man in his forties who had recovered from COVID-19. Sequenced input: PBMCs or T cells enriched from blood (not recorded which). The chain's CDR3 is CSVELGDGSSYNEQFF. CDR3 DNA sequence: TGCAGCGTTGAATTGGGGGACGGGAGCTCCTACAATGAGCAGTTCTTC.